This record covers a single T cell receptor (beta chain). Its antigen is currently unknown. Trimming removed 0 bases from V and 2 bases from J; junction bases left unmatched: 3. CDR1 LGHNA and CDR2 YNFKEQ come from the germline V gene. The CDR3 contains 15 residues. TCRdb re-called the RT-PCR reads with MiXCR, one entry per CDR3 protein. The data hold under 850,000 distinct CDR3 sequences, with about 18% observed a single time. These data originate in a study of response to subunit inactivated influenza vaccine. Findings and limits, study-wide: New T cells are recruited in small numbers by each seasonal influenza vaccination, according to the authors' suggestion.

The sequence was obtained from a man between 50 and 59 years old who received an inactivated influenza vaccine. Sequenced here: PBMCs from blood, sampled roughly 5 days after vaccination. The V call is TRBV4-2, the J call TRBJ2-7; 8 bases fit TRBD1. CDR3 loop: CASSQDDRGPYEQYF. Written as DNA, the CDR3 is TGTGCCAGCAGCCAAGATGACAGGGGACCCTACGAGCAGTACTTC.